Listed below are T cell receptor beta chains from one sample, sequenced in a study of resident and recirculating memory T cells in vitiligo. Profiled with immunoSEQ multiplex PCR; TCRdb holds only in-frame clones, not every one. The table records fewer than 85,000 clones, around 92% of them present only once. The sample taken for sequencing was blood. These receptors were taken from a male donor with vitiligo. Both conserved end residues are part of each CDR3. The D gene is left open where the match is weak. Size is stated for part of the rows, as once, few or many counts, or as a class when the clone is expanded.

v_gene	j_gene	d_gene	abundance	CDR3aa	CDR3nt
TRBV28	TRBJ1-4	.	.	CASHSTTNEKLFF	TGTGCCAGCCATAGTACAACTAATGAAAAACTGTTTTTT
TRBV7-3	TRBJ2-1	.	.	CASSLTTRNEQFF	TGTGCCAGCAGCTTAACTACCAGAAATGAGCAGTTCTTC
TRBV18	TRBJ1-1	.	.	CASSPSTGLNTEAFF	TGTGCCAGCTCACCATCCACAGGGTTGAACACTGAAGCTTTCTTT
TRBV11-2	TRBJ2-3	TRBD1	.	CASSSTGTGPTDTQYF	TGTGCCAGCAGCTCGACCGGGACAGGGCCCACAGATACGCAGTATTTT
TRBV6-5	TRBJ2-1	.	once	CASSYGREQFF	TGTGCCAGCAGTTACGGCCGTGAGCAGTTCTTC
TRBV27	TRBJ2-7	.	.	CASSFQDGSSYEQYF	TGTGCCAGCAGTTTCCAAGATGGGAGCTCCTACGAGCAGTACTTC
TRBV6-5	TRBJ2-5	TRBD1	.	CASSYLNRGWETQYF	TGTGCCAGCAGTTACTTAAACAGGGGTTGGGAGACCCAGTACTTC
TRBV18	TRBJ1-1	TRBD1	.	CASSRGQAANTEAFF	TGTGCCAGCTCACGAGGACAGGCAGCGAACACTGAAGCTTTCTTT
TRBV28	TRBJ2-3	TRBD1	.	CASSLGTGATDTQYF	TGTGCCAGCAGTTTAGGGACAGGAGCCACAGATACGCAGTATTTT
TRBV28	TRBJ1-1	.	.	CASRQQGSGEAFF	TGTGCCAGCAGGCAACAGGGTTCAGGTGAAGCTTTCTTT
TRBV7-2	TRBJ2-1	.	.	CAGSPYSYNEQFF	TGTGCCGGCAGCCCCTACTCCTACAATGAGCAGTTCTTC
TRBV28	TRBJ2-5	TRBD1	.	CASSSTGGETQYF	TGTGCCAGCAGCTCGACAGGGGGGGAGACCCAGTACTTC
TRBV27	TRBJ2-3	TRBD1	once	CASSSLPWRDRVDFPRTDTQYF	TGTGCCAGCAGTTCCCTACCTTGGCGGGACAGGGTGGACTTCCCCCGAACAGATACGCAGTATTTT
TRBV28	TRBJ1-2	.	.	CAVGEYLKDGYTF	TGTGCCGTCGGGGAGTATTTAAAGGATGGCTACACCTTC
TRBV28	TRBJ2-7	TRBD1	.	CASSFNRGVEQYF	TGTGCCAGCAGTTTTAACAGGGGGGTGGAGCAGTACTTC
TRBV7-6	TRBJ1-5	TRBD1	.	CASSLGTGVRSNQPQHF	TGTGCCAGCAGCTTAGGGACAGGGGTCAGAAGCAATCAGCCCCAGCATTTT
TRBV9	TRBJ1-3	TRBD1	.	CASSLWDRAGNTIYF	TGTGCCAGCAGCCTCTGGGACAGGGCGGGAAACACCATATATTTT
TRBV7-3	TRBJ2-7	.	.	CASSSGIGSSYEQYF	TGTGCCAGCAGCTCCGGGATTGGTAGCTCCTACGAGCAGTACTTC
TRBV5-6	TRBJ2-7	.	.	CASSLGGTFASRQYF	TGTGCCAGCAGCTTGGGTGGGACTTTCGCTAGCAGGCAGTACTTC
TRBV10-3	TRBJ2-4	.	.	CAISESQGGKNIQYF	TGTGCCATCAGTGAGTCACAGGGCGGCAAAAACATTCAGTACTTC
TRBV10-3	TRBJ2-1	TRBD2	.	CAIRSSGSGENEQFF	TGTGCCATCAGATCTAGCGGGAGTGGAGAGAATGAGCAGTTCTTC
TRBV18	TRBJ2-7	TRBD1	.	CASSPMGQGGSYEQYF	TGTGCCAGCTCACCGATGGGACAGGGGGGCTCCTACGAGCAGTACTTC
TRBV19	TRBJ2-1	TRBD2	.	CASMIAGILGNEQFF	TGTGCCAGTATGATAGCGGGGATCCTCGGGAATGAGCAGTTCTTC
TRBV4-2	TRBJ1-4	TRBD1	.	CASSPAGGEGKLFF	TGTGCCAGCAGCCCTGCAGGGGGCGAGGGAAAACTGTTTTTT
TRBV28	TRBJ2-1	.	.	CASRAADYYNEQFF	TGTGCCAGCAGGGCGGCTGACTACTACAATGAGCAGTTCTTC
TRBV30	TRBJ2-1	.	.	CAWSVGGRNEQFF	TGTGCCTGGAGTGTCGGGGGGCGCAATGAGCAGTTCTTC
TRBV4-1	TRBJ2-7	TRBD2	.	CASSQDLAGENYEQYF	TGCGCCAGCAGCCAAGACTTAGCGGGAGAGAACTACGAGCAGTACTTC
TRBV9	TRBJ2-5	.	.	CASSVDQGKETQYF	TGTGCCAGCAGCGTAGATCAGGGGAAAGAGACCCAGTACTTC
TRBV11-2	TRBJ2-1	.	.	CASSLSAGRNGDEQFF	TGTGCCAGCAGCTTGTCGGCCGGGAGAAATGGGGATGAGCAGTTCTTC
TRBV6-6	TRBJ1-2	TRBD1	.	CASSYPGQGKGYGYTF	TGTGCCAGCAGTTACCCGGGACAGGGGAAAGGCTATGGCTACACCTTC
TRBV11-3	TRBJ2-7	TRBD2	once	CASSLLAGGTYEQYF	TGTGCCAGCAGTTTACTAGCGGGAGGTACCTACGAGCAGTACTTC
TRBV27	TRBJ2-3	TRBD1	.	CASSLRDRGPTDTQYF	TGTGCCAGCAGTTTAAGGGACAGGGGACCCACAGATACGCAGTATTTT
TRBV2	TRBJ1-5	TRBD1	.	CASRGQGDQPQHF	TGTGCCAGCAGGGGACAGGGTGATCAGCCCCAGCATTTT
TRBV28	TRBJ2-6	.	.	CAVGASGANVLTF	TGTGCCGTGGGGGCCTCTGGGGCCAACGTCCTGACTTTC
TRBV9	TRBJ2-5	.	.	CASSVGQIQETQYF	TGTGCCAGCAGCGTCGGACAGATACAAGAGACCCAGTACTTC
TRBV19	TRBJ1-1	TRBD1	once	CASSIILEGDSTEAFF	TGTGCCAGTAGTATAATTCTCGAGGGGGACAGTACTGAAGCTTTCTTT
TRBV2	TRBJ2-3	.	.	CASIQGGVQNTQYF	TGTGCCAGCATTCAAGGGGGGGTGCAGAATACGCAGTATTTT
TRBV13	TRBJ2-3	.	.	CASSSPGTRGGGPTDTQYF	TGTGCCAGCAGCTCCCCCGGGACACGGGGCGGGGGCCCAACAGATACGCAGTATTTT
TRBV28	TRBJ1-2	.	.	CASSLIRGGDYYGYTF	TGTGCCAGCAGTTTAATAAGGGGAGGGGACTACTATGGCTACACCTTC
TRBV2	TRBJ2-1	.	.	CASREPDSEEQFF	TGTGCCAGCAGGGAACCCGACAGCGAAGAGCAGTTCTTC
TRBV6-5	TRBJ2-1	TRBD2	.	CASSWTSGFYNEQFF	TGTGCCAGCAGTTGGACTAGCGGGTTTTACAATGAGCAGTTCTTC
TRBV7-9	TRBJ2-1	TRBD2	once	CASSSQRTSENDEQFF	TGTGCCAGCAGCTCCCAGAGGACTAGCGAGAACGATGAGCAGTTCTTC
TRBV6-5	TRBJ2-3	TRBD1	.	CASSWDRRTDTQYF	TGTGCCAGCAGTTGGGACAGACGCACAGATACGCAGTATTTT
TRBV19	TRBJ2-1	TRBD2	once	CASSSRGWAAGESYNEQFF	TGTGCCAGTAGTTCGAGGGGTTGGGCAGCGGGAGAATCCTACAATGAGCAGTTCTTC
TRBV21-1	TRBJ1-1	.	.	CASSKGTGTGGLNTEAFF	TGTGCCAGCAGCAAAGGGACCGGGACAGGGGGTCTGAACACTGAAGCTTTCTTT
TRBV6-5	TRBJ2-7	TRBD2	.	CASRPRTSGSYEQYF	TGTGCCAGCAGACCTCGGACTAGCGGCTCCTACGAGCAGTACTTC
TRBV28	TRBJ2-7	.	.	CASSLTVYEQYF	TGTGCCAGCAGTTTGACAGTTTACGAGCAGTACTTC
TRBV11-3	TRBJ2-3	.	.	CASSLQNTDTQYF	TGTGCCAGCAGCCTCCAGAATACAGATACGCAGTATTTT
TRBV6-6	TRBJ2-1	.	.	CASNWGAGNEQFF	TGTGCCAGCAATTGGGGAGCGGGCAATGAGCAGTTCTTC
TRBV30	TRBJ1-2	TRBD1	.	CAWSAYKQGAEYTF	TGTGCCTGGAGTGCTTATAAACAGGGGGCGGAGTACACCTTC
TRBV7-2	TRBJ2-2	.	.	CASSLGLRTGELFF	TGTGCCAGCAGCTTAGGGCTCAGGACCGGGGAGCTGTTTTTT